This T cell receptor beta chain is from a study of blood T cell repertoires in COVID-19. Study information: In each case, the material was cDNA or gDNA derived from T cells, B-cell-depleted T cells, or PBMCs.

Repertoires were generated with immunoSEQ multiplex PCR, while TCRdb's copy carries only in-frame clones and drops some. Of hundreds of thousands of clones listed, roughly 89% are singletons. The germline gives CDR1 WSHSY, CDR2 SAAADI. This CDR3 is 16 amino acids long. V lost 6 bases and J lost 6; bases outside the gene matches: 5. V gene TRBV10-2 combines with J gene TRBJ2-2; 15 positions agree with TRBD2. This clonotype originated in a woman younger than 45 with active or convalescent COVID-19. The source material was peripheral blood. CDR3 nucleotides: TGCGCCAGCAGCGGACTAGCGGGAGGGCAGTCCGGGGAGCTGTTTTTT. The encoded protein is CASSGLAGGQSGELFF.